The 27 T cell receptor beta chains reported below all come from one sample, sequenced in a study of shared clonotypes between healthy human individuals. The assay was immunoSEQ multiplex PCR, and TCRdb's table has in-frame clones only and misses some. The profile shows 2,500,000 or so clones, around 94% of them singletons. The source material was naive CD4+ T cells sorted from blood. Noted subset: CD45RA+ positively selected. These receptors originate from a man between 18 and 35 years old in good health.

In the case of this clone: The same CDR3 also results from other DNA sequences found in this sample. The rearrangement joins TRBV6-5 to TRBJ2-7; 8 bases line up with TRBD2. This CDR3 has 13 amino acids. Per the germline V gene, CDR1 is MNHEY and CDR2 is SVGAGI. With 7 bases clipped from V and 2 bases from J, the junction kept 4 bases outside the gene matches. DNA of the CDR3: TGTGCCAGCAACCGAGCGGGGGCCTACGAGCAGTACTTC. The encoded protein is CASNRAGAYEQYF.

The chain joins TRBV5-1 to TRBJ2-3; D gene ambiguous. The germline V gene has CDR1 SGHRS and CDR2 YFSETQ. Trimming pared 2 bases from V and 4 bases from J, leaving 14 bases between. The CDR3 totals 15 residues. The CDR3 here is CASSFQVLGADTQYF. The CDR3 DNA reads TGCGCCAGCAGCTTCCAGGTCCTTGGCGCAGATACGCAGTATTTT.

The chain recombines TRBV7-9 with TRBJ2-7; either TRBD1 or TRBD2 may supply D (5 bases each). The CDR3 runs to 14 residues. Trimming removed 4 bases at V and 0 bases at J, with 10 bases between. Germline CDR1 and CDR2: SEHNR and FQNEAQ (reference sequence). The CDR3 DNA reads TGTGCCAGCAGCTCGGGACGGATCTCCTACGAGCAGTACTTC. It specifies CASSSGRISYEQYF.

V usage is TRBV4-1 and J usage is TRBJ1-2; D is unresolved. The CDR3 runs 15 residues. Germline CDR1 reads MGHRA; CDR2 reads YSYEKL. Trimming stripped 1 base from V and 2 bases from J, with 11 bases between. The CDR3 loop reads CASSQGVIGNYGYTF. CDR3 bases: TGCGCCAGCAGCCAAGGGGTAATAGGGAACTATGGCTACACCTTC.

CDR3 protein: CASSRTSGRDVGTDTQYF. Here the CDR3 DNA reads TGCGCCAGCAGTCGGACTAGCGGGAGAGATGTGGGCACAGATACGCAGTATTTT. This chain connects TRBV5-1 to TRBJ2-3, with TRBD2 matching 13 bases. Germline loops: CDR1 SGHRS, CDR2 YFSETQ. With 5 bases clipped from V and 1 base from J, the junction kept 10 bases outside the gene matches. The CDR3 runs 18 residues.

The CDR3 here is CASSPKRGDALYNEQFF. The CDR3 nucleotides read TGCGCCAGCAGCCCAAAACGGGGCGACGCCCTCTACAATGAGCAGTTCTTC. The gene calls are TRBV4-3 and TRBJ2-1; perhaps D is TRBD1 or TRBD2 (5 bases each). This CDR3 comprises 17 residues. V lost 4 bases and J 3 bases, leaving 19 bases between the germline ends. Germline V gives CDR1 LGHNA, CDR2 YSLEER.

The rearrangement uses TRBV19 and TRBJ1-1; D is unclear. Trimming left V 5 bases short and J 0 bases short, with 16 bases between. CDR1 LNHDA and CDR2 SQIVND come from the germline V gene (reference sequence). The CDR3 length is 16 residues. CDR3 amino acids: CASSPGPPNLNTEAFF. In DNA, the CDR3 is TGTGCCAGTAGTCCCGGGCCGCCAAACTTGAACACTGAAGCTTTCTTT.

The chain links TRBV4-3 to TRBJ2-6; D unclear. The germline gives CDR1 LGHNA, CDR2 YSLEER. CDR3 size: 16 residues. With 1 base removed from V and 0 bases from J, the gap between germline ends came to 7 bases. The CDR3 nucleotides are TGCGCCAGCAGCCAAGTAGGCCTCTCTGGGGCCAACGTCCTGACTTTC. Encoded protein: CASSQVGLSGANVLTF.

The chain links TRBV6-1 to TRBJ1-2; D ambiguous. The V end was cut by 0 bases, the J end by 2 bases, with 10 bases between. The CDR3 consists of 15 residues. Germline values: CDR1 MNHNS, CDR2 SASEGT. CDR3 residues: CASSEATRPNYGYTF. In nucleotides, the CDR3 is TGTGCCAGCAGTGAAGCAACTCGTCCGAACTATGGCTACACCTTC.

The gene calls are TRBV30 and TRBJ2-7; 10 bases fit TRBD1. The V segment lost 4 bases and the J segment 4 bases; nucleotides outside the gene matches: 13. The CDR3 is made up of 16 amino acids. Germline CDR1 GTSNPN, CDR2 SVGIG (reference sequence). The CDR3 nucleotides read TGTGCCTGGAACCGTAAACCGGGACAGGGGATTTACGAGCAGTACTTC. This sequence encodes CAWNRKPGQGIYEQYF.

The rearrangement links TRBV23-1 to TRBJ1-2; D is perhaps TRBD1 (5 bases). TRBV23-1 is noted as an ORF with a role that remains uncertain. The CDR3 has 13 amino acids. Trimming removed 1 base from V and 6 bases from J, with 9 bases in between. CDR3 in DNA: TGCGCCAGCAGTCAATGCGGGGGGGATGGCTACACCTTC. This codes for CASSQCGGDGYTF.

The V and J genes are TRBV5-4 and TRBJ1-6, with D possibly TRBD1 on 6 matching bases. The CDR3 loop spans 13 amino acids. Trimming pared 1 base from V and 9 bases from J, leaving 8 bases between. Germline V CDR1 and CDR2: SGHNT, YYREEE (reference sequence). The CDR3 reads CASSLQGTSPLHF. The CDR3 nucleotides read TGTGCCAGCAGCTTGCAGGGGACTTCACCCCTCCACTTT.

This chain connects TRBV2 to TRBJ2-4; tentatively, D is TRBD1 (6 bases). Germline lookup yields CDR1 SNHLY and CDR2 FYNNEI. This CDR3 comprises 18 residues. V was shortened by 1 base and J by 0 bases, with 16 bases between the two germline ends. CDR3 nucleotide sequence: TGTGCCAGCAGTGAAGGCGGACAGTTACTACTAGCCAAAAACATTCAGTACTTC. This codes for CASSEGGQLLLAKNIQYF.

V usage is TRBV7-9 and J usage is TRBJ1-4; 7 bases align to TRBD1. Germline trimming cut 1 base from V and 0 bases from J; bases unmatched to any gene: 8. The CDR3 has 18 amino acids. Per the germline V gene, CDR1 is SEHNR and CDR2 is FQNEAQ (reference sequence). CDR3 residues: CASSLVRGLTTTNEKLFF. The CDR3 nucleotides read TGTGCCAGCAGCTTAGTTAGGGGGCTAACCACAACTAATGAAAAACTGTTTTTT.

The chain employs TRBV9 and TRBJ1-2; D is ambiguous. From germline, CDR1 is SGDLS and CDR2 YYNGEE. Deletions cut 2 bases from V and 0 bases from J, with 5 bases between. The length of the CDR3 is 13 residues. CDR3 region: CASSVLPNYGYTF. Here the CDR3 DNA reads TGTGCCAGCAGCGTCCTACCTAACTATGGCTACACCTTC.

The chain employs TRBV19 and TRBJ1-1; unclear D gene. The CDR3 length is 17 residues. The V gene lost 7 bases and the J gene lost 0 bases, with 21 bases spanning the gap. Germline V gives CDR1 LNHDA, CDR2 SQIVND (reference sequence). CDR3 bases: TGTGCCAGTACCTTCAGGAGTTACTCATCCATGAACACTGAAGCTTTCTTT. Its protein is CASTFRSYSSMNTEAFF.

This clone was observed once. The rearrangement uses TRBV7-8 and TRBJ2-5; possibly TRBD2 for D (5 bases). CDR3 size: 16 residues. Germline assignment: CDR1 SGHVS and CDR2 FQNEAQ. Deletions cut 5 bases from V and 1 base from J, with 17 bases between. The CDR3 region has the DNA TGTGCCAGCAGCAGACGAGGGTCCTACGGCCAAGAGACCCAGTACTTC. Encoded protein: CASSRRGSYGQETQYF.

This chain's CDR3 is CASSLVGFFETQYF. In DNA form, the CDR3 reads TGTGCCAGCAGCTTGGTGGGTTTCTTTGAGACCCAGTACTTC. The J gene is TRBJ2-5, the V gene TRBV5-6; D is uncertain. Trimming pared 0 bases from V and 5 bases from J, leaving 11 bases between. The length of the CDR3 is 14 residues. The germline CDR1 and CDR2 sequences are SGHDT and YYEEEE. Full variable domain (rest looked up from reference TRBV5-6 and TRBJ2-5): DAGVTQSPTHLIKTRGQQVTLRCSPKSGHDTVSWYQQALGQGPQFIFQYYEEEERQRGNFPDRFSGHQFPNYSSELNVNALLLGDSALYLCASSLVGFFETQYFGPGTRLLVL.

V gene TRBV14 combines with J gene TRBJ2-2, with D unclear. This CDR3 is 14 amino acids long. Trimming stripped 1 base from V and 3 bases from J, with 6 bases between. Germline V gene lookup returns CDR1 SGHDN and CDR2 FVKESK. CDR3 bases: TGTGCCAGCAGCCAAGTACGGGACACCGGGGAGCTGTTTTTT. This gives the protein CASSQVRDTGELFF.

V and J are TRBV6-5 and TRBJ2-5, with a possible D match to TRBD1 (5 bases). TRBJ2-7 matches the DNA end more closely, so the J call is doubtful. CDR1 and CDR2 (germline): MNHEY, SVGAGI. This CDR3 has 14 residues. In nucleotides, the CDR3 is TGTGCCAGCAGCTGGGGCAGAGGACCCTACGAGCAGTACTTC. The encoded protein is CASSWGRGPYEQYF.

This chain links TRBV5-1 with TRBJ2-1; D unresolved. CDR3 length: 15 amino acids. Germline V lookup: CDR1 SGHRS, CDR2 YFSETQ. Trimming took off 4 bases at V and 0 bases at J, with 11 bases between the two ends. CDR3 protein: CASSQAPSSYNEQFF. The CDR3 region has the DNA TGCGCCAGCAGCCAGGCCCCGAGCTCCTACAATGAGCAGTTCTTC.

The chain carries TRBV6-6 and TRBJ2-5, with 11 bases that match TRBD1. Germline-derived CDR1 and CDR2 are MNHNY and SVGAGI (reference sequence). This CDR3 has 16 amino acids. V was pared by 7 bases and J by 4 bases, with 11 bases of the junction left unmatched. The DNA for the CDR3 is TGTGCCAGCACACCACCCGGGGGACAGGGGGGAGAGACCCAGTACTTC. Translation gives CASTPPGGQGGETQYF.

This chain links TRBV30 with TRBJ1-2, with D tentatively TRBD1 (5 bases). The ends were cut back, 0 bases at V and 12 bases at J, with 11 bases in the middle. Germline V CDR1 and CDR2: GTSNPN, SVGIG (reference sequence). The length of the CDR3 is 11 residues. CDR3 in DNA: TGTGCCTGGAGTGTAATGGGGGAAGACACCTTC. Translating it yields CAWSVMGEDTF.

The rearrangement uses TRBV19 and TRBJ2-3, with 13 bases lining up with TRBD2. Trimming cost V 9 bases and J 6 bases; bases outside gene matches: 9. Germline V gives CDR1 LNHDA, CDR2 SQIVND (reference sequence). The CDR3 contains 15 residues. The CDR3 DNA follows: TGTGCCAGCAGGACTAGCGGGAGTGGGGCGGATACGCAGTATTTT. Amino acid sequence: CASRTSGSGADTQYF. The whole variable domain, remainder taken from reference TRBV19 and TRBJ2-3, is DGGITQSPKYLFRKEGQNVTLSCEQNLNHDAMYWYRQDPGQGLRLIYYSQIVNDFQKGDIAEGYSVSREKKESFPLTVTSAQKNPTAFYLCASRTSGSGADTQYFGPGTRLTVL.

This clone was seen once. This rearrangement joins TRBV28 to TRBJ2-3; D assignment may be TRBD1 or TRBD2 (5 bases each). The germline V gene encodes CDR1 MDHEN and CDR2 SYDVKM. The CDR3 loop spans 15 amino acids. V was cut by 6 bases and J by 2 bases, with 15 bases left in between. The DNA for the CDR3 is TGTGCCAGCAGGTCCAAGAGGGGCCCCACAGATACGCAGTATTTT. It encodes CASRSKRGPTDTQYF.

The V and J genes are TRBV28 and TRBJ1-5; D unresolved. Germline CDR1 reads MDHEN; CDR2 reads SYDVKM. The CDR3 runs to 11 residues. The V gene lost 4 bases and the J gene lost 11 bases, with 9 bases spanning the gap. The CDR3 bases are TGTGCCAGCAGTTCCCCTTCCGCCCAGCATTTT. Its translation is CASSSPSAQHF. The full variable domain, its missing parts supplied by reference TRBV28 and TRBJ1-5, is DVKVTQSSRYLVKRTGEKVFLECVQDMDHENMFWYRQDPGLGLRLIYFSYDVKMKEKGDIPEGYSVSREKKERFSLILESASTNQTSMYLCASSSPSAQHFGDGTRLSIL.

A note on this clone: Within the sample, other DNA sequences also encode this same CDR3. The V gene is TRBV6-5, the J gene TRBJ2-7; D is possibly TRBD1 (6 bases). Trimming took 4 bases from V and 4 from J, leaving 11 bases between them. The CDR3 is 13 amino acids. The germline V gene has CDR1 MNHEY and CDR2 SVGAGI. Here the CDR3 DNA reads TGTGCCAGCAGTTCCGGGACACGGTACGAGCAGTACTTC. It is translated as CASSSGTRYEQYF.